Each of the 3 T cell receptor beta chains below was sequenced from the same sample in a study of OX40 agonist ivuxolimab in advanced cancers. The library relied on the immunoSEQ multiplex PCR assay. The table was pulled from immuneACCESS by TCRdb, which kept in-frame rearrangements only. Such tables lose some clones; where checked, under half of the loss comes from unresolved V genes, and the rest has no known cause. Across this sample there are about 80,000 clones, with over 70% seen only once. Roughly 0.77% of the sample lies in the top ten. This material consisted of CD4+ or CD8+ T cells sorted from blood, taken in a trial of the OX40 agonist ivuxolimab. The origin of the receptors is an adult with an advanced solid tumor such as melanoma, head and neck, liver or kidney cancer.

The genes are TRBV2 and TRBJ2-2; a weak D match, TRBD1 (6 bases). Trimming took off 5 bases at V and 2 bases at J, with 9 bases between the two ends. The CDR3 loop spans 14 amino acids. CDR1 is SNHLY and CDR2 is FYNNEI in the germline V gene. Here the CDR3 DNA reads TGTGCCAGCAGTCGACAGGACAACACCGGGGAGCTGTTTTTT. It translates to CASSRQDNTGELFF.

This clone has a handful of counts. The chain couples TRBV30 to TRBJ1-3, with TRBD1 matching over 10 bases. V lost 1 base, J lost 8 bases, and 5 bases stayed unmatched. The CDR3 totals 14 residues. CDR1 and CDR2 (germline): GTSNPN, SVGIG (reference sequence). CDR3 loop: CAWSAGTGEDTIYF. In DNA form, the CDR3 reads TGTGCCTGGAGTGCCGGGACAGGGGAGGACACCATATATTTT.

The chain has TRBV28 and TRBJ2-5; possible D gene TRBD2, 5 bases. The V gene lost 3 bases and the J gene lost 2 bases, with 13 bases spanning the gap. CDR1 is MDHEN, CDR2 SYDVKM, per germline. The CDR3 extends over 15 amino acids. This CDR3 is CASSLSRGSQETQYF. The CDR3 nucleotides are TGTGCCAGCAGTTTGAGTCGAGGGAGTCAAGAGACCCAGTACTTC.